What follows is one T cell receptor beta chain and its context. The antigen is not known. Per germline, CDR1 SNHLY and CDR2 FYNNEI. V gave up 2 bases and J gave up 4 bases, with 11 bases separating them. This CDR3 has 14 residues. This sample is drawn from a study of beta chain features in type 1 diabetes. The authors reverse transcribed all of the isolated RNA, so sequencing captured expressed TCRB transcripts. Profiled with immunoSEQ multiplex PCR; TCRdb holds only in-frame clones, not every one. This table has 150,000 to 200,000 clones, roughly 9% appearing once. Findings of the study overall: It was among patients, rather than healthy donors, that naive, central memory and Treg TCRB repertoires appeared more similar.

The genes are TRBV2 and TRBJ1-2; TRBD1 is a possible D gene (6 bases). The sequence was collected from a woman aged 18-30 years in good health. The specimen was central memory CD4+ T cells from blood. CDR3 sequence: CASSEQGRGYGYTF. Here the CDR3 DNA reads TGTGCCAGCAGTGAACAGGGGAGAGGCTATGGCTACACCTTC.